This T cell receptor beta chain is from a study of cytomegalovirus exposure and HLA in healthy donors. Whole-study findings and limits: A few chains tied to CMV proved CMV antigen-specific in vitro.

The PCR ran on 60 Vbeta and 13 Jbeta primers. The data were produced by immunoSEQ multiplex PCR, yet TCRdb's version contains in-frame clones alone and is incomplete. The sample yields about 190,000 clones, around 80% seen once. Note on this clone: Its target is unknown.

The CDR3 spans 12 residues. Deletions cut 4 bases from V and 5 bases from J, with 8 bases between. Germline V gene sequence: CDR1 SEHNR, CDR2 FQNEAQ (reference sequence). This receptor was obtained from a woman between 18 and 30 years old in good health and CMV-seropositive. V is TRBV7-9 and J is TRBJ1-2; D is undetermined. The sequenced sample was PBMCs. DNA for the CDR3: TGTGCCAGCAGCTCCGAGTTGTATGGCTACACCTTC. This translates into CASSSELYGYTF.